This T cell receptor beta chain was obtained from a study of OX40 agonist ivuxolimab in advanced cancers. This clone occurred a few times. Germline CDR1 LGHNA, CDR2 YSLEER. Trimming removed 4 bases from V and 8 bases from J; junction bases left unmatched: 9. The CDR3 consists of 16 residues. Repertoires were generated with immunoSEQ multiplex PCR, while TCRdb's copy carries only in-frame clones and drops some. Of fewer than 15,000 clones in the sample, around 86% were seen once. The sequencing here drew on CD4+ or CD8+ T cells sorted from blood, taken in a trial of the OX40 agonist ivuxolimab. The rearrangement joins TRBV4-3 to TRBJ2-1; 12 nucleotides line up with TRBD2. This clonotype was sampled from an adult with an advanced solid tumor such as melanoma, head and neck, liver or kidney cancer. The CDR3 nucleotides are TGCGCCAGCAGCCCCAGACTAGCGGGAGAAGGGGATGAGCAGTTCTTC. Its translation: CASSPRLAGEGDEQFF.